These T cell receptor beta chains were read from a single sample in a study of cytomegalovirus exposure and HLA in healthy donors. The data were produced by immunoSEQ multiplex PCR, yet TCRdb's version contains in-frame clones alone and is incomplete. Of 95,000 to 150,000 clones detected, 73% appear once; the ten largest clones hold about 4%. The sample was PBMCs. Source of these receptors: a woman aged 40-49 years in good health and CMV-seronegative. CDR3s leave out the opening cysteine and the closing phenylalanine or tryptophan. Rows give clone size only sometimes, using once, few, many, or a class for an expanded clone.

abundance	j_gene	v_gene	CDR3aa
.	TRBJ2-1	TRBV9	ASSALAGGPYNEQF
.	TRBJ2-1	TRBV14	ASSDLLAGGPVNEQF
.	TRBJ2-1	TRBV4-1	ASSQDKSAEQF
.	TRBJ2-7	TRBV2	ASDRDSLSYEQY
few	TRBJ2-7	TRBV25-1	ASSHTRDRAPYEQY
.	TRBJ2-5	TRBV29-1	SVDTGEYQETQY
.	TRBJ1-4	TRBV2	ASTGSPNEKLF
.	TRBJ2-1	TRBV7-9	SSSSITGSTYNEQF
.	TRBJ2-7	TRBV9	ASSRRQGIPYEQY
.	TRBJ2-6	TRBV7-2	ASSFQSSGSAGANVLT
.	TRBJ2-3	TRBV9	ASSVVQRDDTQY
.	TRBJ1-3	TRBV2	ASRHGTGGTGNTIY
.	TRBJ2-2	TRBV7-2	ASSSRQGYTGELF
.	TRBJ1-1	TRBV7-6	ASSSLQGRNTEAF
few	TRBJ2-7	TRBV7-3	ASSFGTGRNYEQY
once	TRBJ2-7	TRBV27	ASSLSIGSTYEQY
.	TRBJ1-4	TRBV7-7	ASSTDRGRVEKLF
.	TRBJ2-7	TRBV11-2	ASTEQGYEQY
.	TRBJ1-2	TRBV6-6	ASTRGSNYGYT
once	TRBJ2-3	TRBV1	TSPRPLSGGAANTQY
few	TRBJ2-1	TRBV11-2	ASSLGTSGRARYNEQF
.	TRBJ1-2	TRBV14	ASSPSQRGYGYT
.	TRBJ2-7	TRBV18	ASSPAGTGAYEQY
.	TRBJ2-3	TRBV12-5	ASGLVSGGTQY
.	TRBJ1-1	TRBV9	ASSVQGGNTEAF
few	TRBJ2-2	TRBV11-3	ASKAMTGGGGELF
.	TRBJ2-3	TRBV5-8	ASNPWTGISTDTQY
once	TRBJ2-1	TRBV7-6	ASSVEASGGDEQF
.	TRBJ2-5	TRBV5-5	ASSLRTSLETQY
.	TRBJ2-5	TRBV5-1	ASSLGGNQETQY
.	TRBJ2-7	TRBV6-5	ASSYVGTGQYEQY
.	TRBJ2-3	TRBV28	ASSSETSGSLRDTQY
.	TRBJ2-3	TRBV4-2	ASSPSAGLAATDTQY
.	TRBJ1-4	TRBV7-2	ASSLRTGVNEKLF
once	TRBJ1-1	TRBV6-5	ASRARTGALEAF
.	TRBJ2-3	TRBV2	ATAKLAGGPGTDTQY
.	TRBJ2-3	TRBV5-1	ASSPTRGRTDTQY
.	TRBJ2-7	TRBV30	AWSVSSGNEQY
.	TRBJ2-7	TRBV18	ASSSDSSYEQY
.	TRBJ2-3	TRBV9	ASSVGTSGFRDTQY
few	TRBJ2-1	TRBV9	ASSVDDQESSYNEQF
.	TRBJ2-5	TRBV9	ASSVGGETQY
.	TRBJ1-3	TRBV4-1	ASSQFHVSGNTIY
.	TRBJ2-7	TRBV5-5	ASSPRLAGPYEQY
.	TRBJ2-6	TRBV6-5	ASTTGVGANVLT
.	TRBJ1-5	TRBV6-4	ASSEGGGGQPQH
.	TRBJ1-2	TRBV7-2	ASSSRGAYGYT
.	TRBJ2-7	TRBV4-1	ASSQVLSTRAYEQY
.	TRBJ1-4	TRBV28	ASSFTGENEKLF
.	TRBJ2-2	TRBV7-3	ASSARYGQGVGELF
.	TRBJ1-1	TRBV7-2	ASSPLGQGAVNTEAF
.	TRBJ2-3	TRBV9	ASSASGDTDTQY
once	TRBJ1-3	TRBV19	ASTNGQNSGNTIY
.	TRBJ2-2	TRBV9	ASSARGGGAGELF